One sample yielded the 12 T cell receptor beta chains listed below, sequenced in a study of T cell repertoires in cytomegalovirus infection. TCRdb passed the reads through MiXCR, listing each CDR3 protein once. Of some 390,000 distinct CDR3 sequences in the sample, approximately 18% were seen once. Sequencing was carried out using PBMCs. Receptors were obtained from a human donor in good health (CMV status not recorded). Some clones in this sample may be carry-over from other donors' samples.

The V gene is TRBV29-1, the J gene TRBJ2-7; 9 nucleotides match TRBD1. CDR1 SQVTM and CDR2 ANQGSEA come from the germline V gene. Germline trimming cut 4 bases from V and 2 bases from J; bases unmatched to any gene: 12. The CDR3 length is 16 residues. The CDR3 is CSVGGTGMRDPYEQYF. The CDR3 DNA reads TGCAGCGTTGGGGGGACAGGGATGAGGGATCCCTACGAGCAGTACTTC.

Only a few counts were recorded for this clonotype. The chain employs TRBV2 and TRBJ2-7, with D perhaps matching TRBD1 (5 bases). V was shortened by 5 bases and J by 6 bases, with 11 bases between the two germline ends. The CDR3 totals 12 residues. Germline V lookup: CDR1 SNHLY, CDR2 FYNNEI. The CDR3 spells CASSTYDSEQYF. In DNA form, the CDR3 reads TGTGCCAGCAGTACCTACGACAGCGAGCAGTACTTC.

The genes are TRBV5-1 and TRBJ1-6, with a tentative D call TRBD1 (6 bases). The CDR3 covers 15 residues. V lost 5 bases and J lost 9, with 18 bases in between. The germline gives CDR1 SGHRS, CDR2 YFSETQ. CDR3 nucleotide sequence: TGCGCCAGCAGTCCTCGGACAGCCGGATCTTCACCCCTCCACTTT. Protein: CASSPRTAGSSPLHF.

This clonotype came up many times. The genes are TRBV7-2 and TRBJ2-3; D gene unclear. The CDR3 contains 13 residues. CDR1 and CDR2 (germline): SGHTA, FQGNSA. The V gene lost 3 bases and the J gene lost 3 bases, with 7 bases spanning the gap. Written as DNA, the CDR3 is TGTGCCAGCAGCTTTCAGACTACAGATACGCAGTATTTT. It yields the protein CASSFQTTDTQYF. Full variable domain (missing parts from reference TRBV7-2 and TRBJ2-3): GAGVSQSPSNKVTEKGKDVELRCDPISGHTALYWYRQSLGQGLEFLIYFQGNSAPDKSGLPSDRFSAERTGGSVSTLTIQRTQQEDSAVYLCASSFQTTDTQYFGPGTRLTVL.

Ten or more counts support this clonotype. CDR3 DNA: TGTGCCAGCAGCACACATCAAGAGACCCAGTACTTC. As protein: CASSTHQETQYF. This chain joins TRBV7-6 and TRBJ2-5; D unresolved. This CDR3 contains 12 residues. V was cut by 5 bases and J by 2 bases, with 6 bases left in between. CDR1 is SGHVS, CDR2 FNYEAQ, per germline.

This clonotype was seen a handful of times. This chain links TRBV6-2 or TRBV6-3 with TRBJ2-7; 11 nucleotides match TRBD2. This CDR3 is built from 14 residues. V was clipped by 4 bases and J by 3 bases; unmatched bases: 2. Germline CDR1 and CDR2: MNHEY and SVGEGT. CDR3 nucleotides: TGTGCCAGCAGTTCACTAGCGGGGGACTACGAGCAGTACTTC. Translating it yields CASSSLAGDYEQYF.

This chain joins TRBV12-3 or TRBV12-4 and TRBJ1-2, with 7 bases fitting TRBD1. Germline trimming cut 5 bases from V and 7 bases from J; bases unmatched to any gene: 7. The CDR3 runs 13 residues. The CDR3: CASSLRGGRGYTF. CDR3 in DNA: TGTGCCAGCAGTCTCAGGGGGGGTCGTGGCTACACCTTC.

This clonotype turned up a few times. J is TRBJ2-7 and V is TRBV11-2; 16 nucleotides match TRBD2. Germline CDR1 and CDR2: SGHAT and FQNNGV. The CDR3 length is 19 residues. The V segment lost 4 bases and the J segment 6 bases; nucleotides outside the gene matches: 15. For the CDR3, the DNA is TGTGCCAGCAGCTCGGGTCGGTTCGCGGGACTAGCGGGAGGGTTCGAGCAGTACTTC. Protein product: CASSSGRFAGLAGGFEQYF.

This chain connects TRBV20-1 to TRBJ2-7; tentatively, D is TRBD2 (5 bases). Germline loops: CDR1 DFQATT, CDR2 SNEGSKA (reference sequence). Trimming took off 0 bases at V and 3 bases at J, with 12 bases between the two ends. The CDR3 extends over 14 amino acids. The CDR3 DNA reads as TGCAGTGCTAGAGATCAGAGGGTCGGCTACGAGCAGTACTTC. Translated: CSARDQRVGYEQYF.

The chain employs TRBV7-9 and TRBJ2-7; 7 positions match TRBD2. Trimming took 1 base from V and 2 from J; bases not matched to a gene: 5. Germline CDR1 SEHNR, CDR2 FQNEAQ (reference sequence). This CDR3 has 15 residues. CDR3 bases: TGTGCCAGCAGCTTAGACGGGAGGCCCCCCTACGAGCAGTACTTC. As protein: CASSLDGRPPYEQYF.

This chain uses TRBV12-3 or TRBV12-4 with TRBJ1-1, with 7 bases identical to TRBD1. This CDR3 has 14 amino acids. Unmatched junction bases numbered 4, after V lost 3 bases and J lost 3 bases. CDR3 residues: CASSLAGGDTEAFF. DNA of the CDR3: TGTGCCAGCAGTTTGGCAGGGGGTGACACTGAAGCTTTCTTT.

There are many counts of this clonotype. This chain links TRBV11-3 with TRBJ2-2; a possible D gene is TRBD2 (5 bases). CDR1 and CDR2 from the germline V gene are SGHNT and YENEEA. V was clipped by 2 bases and J by 1 base, with 8 bases between them. The CDR3 has 15 residues. CDR3 DNA: TGTGCCAGCAGCTTATGGGCGGGGAACACCGGGGAGCTGTTTTTT. The encoded protein is CASSLWAGNTGELFF. Combining the CDR3 with reference TRBV11-3 and TRBJ2-2 gives the whole variable domain EAGVVQSPRYKIIEKKQPVAFWCNPISGHNTLYWYLQNLGQGPELLIRYENEEAVDDSQLPKDRFSAERLKGVDSTLKIQPAELGDSAVYLCASSLWAGNTGELFFGEGSRLTVL.